This T cell receptor beta chain stems from a study of graft-versus-host responses after intestinal transplantation. Across the whole study: For two to four years after anti-thymocyte globulin induction, all recipients took tacrolimus and steroids.

As regards this clone: Antigen: not known.

The CDR3 is made up of 13 amino acids. The ends were cut back, 3 bases at V and 8 bases at J, with 13 bases in the middle. The germline gives CDR1 KGHSH, CDR2 LQKENI. Only in-frame clones appear in the TCRdb table, and some are missing; sequencing was by immunoSEQ multiplex PCR. The table has about 94,000 clones, about 91% seen once. Study results and caveats: GvH clones occurred in recipient marrow; some first appeared in ileum or blood.

The rearrangement joins TRBV18 to TRBJ1-2; D gene uncertain. This specimen was unstimulated CD8+ T cells sorted from spleen or lymph node cells, taken before intestinal transplant. The receptor was derived from a human donor who received an intestinal transplant. CDR3 bases: TGTGCCAGCTCACCGGGAGGGAGTGAGGGCTACACCTTC. Translating gives CASSPGGSEGYTF.